These 8 T cell receptor beta chains came from one sample sequenced in a study of technical replicates of blood from a few donors. Clones were sequenced by immunoSEQ multiplex PCR, and TCRdb holds only the in-frame ones, with some missing. The sample includes around 49,000 clones, about 96% of them seen just once. Material: T cells isolated from PBMCs. Receptor source: a human donor in good health.

V and J are TRBV30 and TRBJ2-3, with D possibly being TRBD2 (5 bases). Germline-derived CDR1 and CDR2 are GTSNPN and SVGIG (reference sequence). Deletions cut 0 bases from V and 2 bases from J, with 15 bases between. The CDR3 runs to 16 residues. The CDR3 sequence is CAWSVLMGEFTDTQYF. The CDR3, as DNA: TGTGCCTGGAGTGTACTTATGGGAGAGTTCACAGATACGCAGTATTTT. The full variable domain, with the rest looked up from reference TRBV30 and TRBJ2-3, is SQTIHQWPATLVQPVGSPLSLECTVEGTSNPNLYWYRQAAGRGLQLLFYSVGIGQISSEVPQNLSASRPQDRQFILSSKKLLLSDSGFYLCAWSVLMGEFTDTQYFGPGTRLTVL.

The chain has TRBV6-5 and TRBJ2-7; D remains ambiguous. CDR1 is MNHEY and CDR2 is SVGAGI in the germline V gene. The CDR3 length is 12 residues. V was cut by 5 bases and J by 5 bases, with 10 bases left in between. CDR3 loop: CASSRLRDEQYF. CDR3 nucleotide sequence: TGTGCCAGCAGTCGCCTTCGGGACGAGCAGTACTTC.

The rearrangement uses TRBV2 and TRBJ2-7, with 7 positions matching TRBD2. The CDR3 consists of 15 residues. Germline-derived CDR1 and CDR2 are SNHLY and FYNNEI. The trim removed 3 bases at V and 0 bases at J, leaving 5 bases unmatched. This chain's CDR3 is CASSDPAGISYEQYF. In DNA form, the CDR3 reads TGTGCCAGCAGTGATCCAGCGGGGATCTCCTACGAGCAGTACTTC.

This clone was detected only once. V and J are TRBV25-1 and TRBJ1-1, with D possibly matching TRBD1 (5 bases). CDR1 is MGHDK and CDR2 is SYGVNS in the germline V gene. The germline V and J ends were trimmed by 7 bases and 5 bases, with 17 bases remaining between them. There are 14 residues in the CDR3. The CDR3 DNA reads TGTGCCAGCACCGACGGAGGGGTGAGTACTGAAGCTTTCTTT. Translation: CASTDGGVSTEAFF.

The V gene is TRBV5-6, the J gene TRBJ2-7, with 10 nucleotides matching TRBD2. The CDR3 spans 15 residues. Germline CDR1 is SGHDT and CDR2 is YYEEEE. J lost 4 bases, V lost 3 bases, and 7 bases had no gene match. The CDR3 protein is CASSSWLAGAYEQYF. For the CDR3, the DNA is TGTGCCAGCAGCTCCTGGCTAGCGGGAGCGTACGAGCAGTACTTC.

V usage is TRBV6-5 and J usage is TRBJ2-7; TRBD2 matches 10 bases. Germline trimming cut 10 bases from V and 2 bases from J; bases unmatched to any gene: 5. Per germline, CDR1 MNHEY and CDR2 SVGAGI. This CDR3 region has 13 residues. The DNA of the CDR3 is TGTGCCATCCAGCGGGAGGGGACCTACGAGCAGTACTTC. Encoded protein: CAIQREGTYEQYF.

The genes are TRBV6-5 and TRBJ1-2, with 8 bases that match TRBD1. Germline lookup yields CDR1 MNHEY and CDR2 SVGAGI. The CDR3 loop spans 16 amino acids. V gave up 2 bases and J gave up 4 bases; unmatched junction bases: 9. For the CDR3, the DNA is TGTGCCAGCAGTTACCTCGGACAGGGCGATCCCTATGGCTACACCTTC. Translating it yields CASSYLGQGDPYGYTF.

This chain links TRBV19 with TRBJ2-3, with TRBD1 matching 11 bases. Germline-derived CDR1 and CDR2 are LNHDA and SQIVND (reference sequence). The CDR3 is 15 amino acids. The ends lost 3 bases at V and 6 bases at J; junction bases unmatched: 5. Here the CDR3 reads CASSMSGQGVDTQYF. The CDR3 DNA reads TGTGCCAGTAGTATGTCGGGACAGGGGGTTGATACGCAGTATTTT.